Described below is a single T cell receptor (beta chain) sequence and its context. This entry belongs to a study of cytomegalovirus exposure and HLA in healthy donors. PCR amplification relied on 60 Vbeta primers (plus 13 Jbeta primers). Sequencing was performed with immunoSEQ multiplex PCR; in TCRdb, only in-frame clones are kept and a portion is missing. This sample's clone table lists just under 80,000 clones. Germline CDR1 is SGHTA and CDR2 is FQGNSA. With 5 bases clipped from V and 0 bases from J, the junction kept 4 bases outside the gene matches. The CDR3 length is 15 residues. This chain uses TRBV7-2 with TRBJ2-1, with 7 positions matching TRBD2. The sequence derives from a man aged 18 to 30 in good health and CMV-seropositive. Input material: PBMCs. The CDR3, as DNA: TGTGCCAGCAGCCAAACTAGCGACTCCTACAATGAGCAGTTCTTC. Protein product: CASSQTSDSYNEQFF.